Following are 31 T cell receptor beta chains from one sample sequenced in a study of post-analysis software for immune sequencing data (dated by TCRdb to the mid-2010s). The paper's findings and limits, for the study overall: Significantly higher frequencies in patients than in controls were found for about five TRBV segments, including TRBV5-6, TRBV5-1 and TRBV20-1.

Library creation used PCR. The instrument given in TCRdb is Illumina HiSeq 2500. Unique molecular identifiers were incorporated into TCR beta cDNA libraries to reduce PCR and sequencing biases. The public sequencing data were trimmed at Q25 with fastp and processed into clonotypes with MiXCR by TCRdb, which kept only in-frame beta chains. Each entry merges the rows of one CDR3 protein and shows their most common DNA and genes. In all, the sample holds some 370,000 distinct CDR3 sequences, and around 33% of those were seen once. The ten largest account for roughly an eighth of the sample. Their recognized antigens are unknown. The sequenced sample was blood. The receptors were sampled from a girl aged 5-17 years with multiple sclerosis.

This clonotype was seen a handful of times. The chain is built from TRBV10-1 and TRBJ2-3; tentatively, D is TRBD2 (5 bases). The CDR3 spans 14 residues. The V gene lost 2 bases and the J gene lost 6 bases, with 12 bases spanning the gap. The germline V gene has CDR1 WNHNN and CDR2 SYGVQD (reference sequence). CDR3 protein: CASSETRERDTQYF. CDR3 in DNA: TGCGCCAGCAGTGAGACCCGGGAAAGGGATACGCAGTATTTT.

DNA for the CDR3: TGCGCCAGCAGCGGCCGACCAGGCCTTACAAATGAGCAGTTCTTC. Translation: CASSGRPGLTNEQFF. The V gene is TRBV4-1, the J gene TRBJ2-1; D remains ambiguous. Germline-derived CDR1 and CDR2 are MGHRA and YSYEKL. The V end lost 5 bases, the J end lost 7 bases, and 18 bases lay between the germline ends. The CDR3 has 15 amino acids.

The chain links TRBV30 to TRBJ1-6, with 8 bases matching TRBD1. The J segment lost 10 bases and the V segment lost 1 base, leaving 6 bases of the junction unmatched. CDR1 is GTSNPN and CDR2 is SVGIG in the germline V gene (reference sequence). The length of the CDR3 is 14 residues. CDR3 residues: CAWSGGQGRSPLHF. DNA of the CDR3: TGTGCCTGGAGTGGTGGACAGGGTAGATCACCCCTCCACTTT.

V gene TRBV18 combines with J gene TRBJ1-1; D is undetermined. Germline CDR1 and CDR2: KGHSH and LQKENI. Trimming took off 2 bases at V and 5 bases at J, with 6 bases between the two ends. The CDR3 is 12 residues long. CDR3 in amino acids: CASSPGKTEAFF. The CDR3, as DNA: TGTGCCAGCTCACCAGGGAAGACTGAAGCTTTCTTT.

This clonotype was observed a few times. The rearrangement links TRBV11-2 to TRBJ2-1, with D perhaps being TRBD1 or TRBD2 (6 bases each). Germline CDR1 SGHAT, CDR2 FQNNGV. CDR3 length equals 15 residues. Trimming left V 1 base short and J 6 bases short, with 13 bases between. The CDR3 loop reads CASSLVTRGLNEQFF. For the CDR3, the DNA is TGTGCCAGCAGCTTAGTCACCCGGGGGCTCAATGAGCAGTTCTTC.

The chain carries TRBV29-1 and TRBJ2-1, with D perhaps matching TRBD1 (6 bases). The V and J ends lost 2 bases and 1 base respectively, with 6 bases between them. There are 13 residues in the CDR3. Germline V gene data show CDR1 as SQVTM and CDR2 as ANQGSEA. The CDR3 DNA sequence: TGCAGCGTTGAAACAGGGTCCTACAATGAGCAGTTCTTC. Translation: CSVETGSYNEQFF.

The table lists this clonotype with a few counts. The CDR3 DNA sequence: TGCGCCAGCAGCGGACAGGGGGAATATGAGCAGTTCTTC. Translating gives CASSGQGEYEQFF. The chain uses TRBV5-1 and TRBJ2-1; 10 bases line up with TRBD1. The CDR3 has 13 residues. The germline CDR1 and CDR2 sequences are SGHRS and YFSETQ. Germline trimming cut 4 bases from V and 8 bases from J; bases unmatched to any gene: 3.

This clonotype was seen a single time. DNA of the CDR3: TGTGCCAGCAGCTTATATAGTGAAAAACTGTTTTTT. Protein: CASSLYSEKLFF. The chain recombines TRBV7-2 with TRBJ1-4; D is undetermined. CDR3 length: 12 residues. V was shortened by 2 bases and J by 7 bases, with 5 bases between the two germline ends. Germline lookup yields CDR1 SGHTA and CDR2 FQGNSA.

This clonotype occurred a few times. The chain combines TRBV12-3 or TRBV12-4 with TRBJ1-5; D is possibly TRBD1 (5 bases). V was cut by 2 bases and J by 1 base, with 12 bases left in between. This CDR3 spans 16 amino acids. CDR3 nucleotides: TGTGCCAGCAGTTTATACGGGTCAGGGAGCAATCAGCCCCAGCATTTT. Translated, it gives CASSLYGSGSNQPQHF.

The genes are TRBV7-9 and TRBJ2-1; perhaps TRBD2 as D (5 bases). This CDR3 comprises 11 residues. V shed 6 bases and J shed 8 bases, with 8 bases lying between them. Germline assignment: CDR1 SEHNR and CDR2 FQNEAQ (reference sequence). The CDR3 region has the DNA TGTGCCAGCAGTACTAGGGATGAGCAGTTCTTC. This translates into CASSTRDEQFF. Variable domain in full (rest from reference TRBV7-9 and TRBJ2-1): DTGVSQNPRHKITKRGQNVTFRCDPISEHNRLYWYRQTLGQGPEFLTYFQNEAQLEKSRLLSDRFSAERPKGSFSTLEIQRTEQGDSAMYLCASSTRDEQFFGPGTRLTVL.

CDR3 residues: CASSPIATWDTEAFF. Here the CDR3 DNA reads TGTGCCAGCAGCCCGATCGCGACATGGGACACTGAAGCTTTCTTT. The chain is built from TRBV12-3 or TRBV12-4 and TRBJ1-1; D is unclear. Between the trimmed V and J ends, which lost 6 bases and 3 bases, there was a span of 17 bases. This CDR3 region has 15 residues.

This chain joins TRBV2 and TRBJ2-3; no definite D call. Germline assignment: CDR1 SNHLY and CDR2 FYNNEI. The CDR3 is 13 amino acids. The V end lost 3 bases, the J end lost 5 bases, and 9 bases lay between the germline ends. The CDR3 DNA reads as TGTGCCAGCAGTGACAGGTCAGGAGATACGCAGTATTTT. Translating it yields CASSDRSGDTQYF.

The chain has TRBV7-9 and TRBJ2-7; TRBD2 matches at 13 bases. The J call may be wrong; the DNA end is better matched by TRBJ2-5. Germline V gene sequence: CDR1 SEHNR, CDR2 FQNEAQ (reference sequence). The CDR3 length is 15 residues. The CDR3 sequence is CASSLAGLAGETQYF. The CDR3 nucleotides read TGTGCCAGCAGCTTAGCGGGACTAGCGGGGGAGACCCAGTACTTC.

The chain employs TRBV12-3 or TRBV12-4 and TRBJ1-5; 9 positions match TRBD1. The ends lost 5 bases at V and 3 bases at J; junction bases unmatched: 17. This CDR3 has 19 residues. As DNA, the CDR3 is TGTGCCAGCAGTCCTCAAAAGGGGGGGACAGGGTTATTCAATCAGCCCCAGCATTTT. Translating gives CASSPQKGGTGLFNQPQHF.

This clonotype was seen only a few times. CDR3 residues: CASSTGAGAFF. In nucleotides, the CDR3 is TGTGCCAGCAGCACCGGAGCGGGAGCTTTCTTT. This chain links TRBV6-2 or TRBV6-3 with TRBJ1-1; D is unclear. The CDR3 spans 11 residues. V gave up 6 bases and J gave up 10 bases, with 12 bases separating them. Germline V gene sequence: CDR1 MNHEY, CDR2 SVGEGT.

As DNA, the CDR3 is TGTGCCAGTAGTATAGGCGGGGGGGGAGCAGATACGCAGTATTTT. Amino acids: CASSIGGGGADTQYF. The chain carries TRBV19 and TRBJ2-3, with 9 bases fitting TRBD2. With 1 base clipped from V and 4 bases from J, the junction kept 3 bases outside the gene matches. The CDR3 is 15 amino acids. CDR1 LNHDA and CDR2 SQIVND come from the germline V gene (reference sequence).

V usage is TRBV29-1 and J usage is TRBJ2-1, with 7 bases fitting TRBD2. V dropped 5 bases and J dropped 5; count of bases not matched to a gene: 9. This CDR3 contains 14 residues. In germline, CDR1 is SQVTM, CDR2 ANQGSEA. CDR3 loop: CSVKRLADNNEQFF. In nucleotides, the CDR3 is TGCAGCGTTAAGAGACTAGCAGACAACAATGAGCAGTTCTTC.

There are a few counts of this clonotype. J is TRBJ1-1 and V is TRBV28; maybe TRBD1 (6 bases). CDR1 MDHEN and CDR2 SYDVKM come from the germline V gene. The CDR3 loop spans 14 amino acids. Trimming pared 2 bases from V and 4 bases from J, leaving 11 bases between. CDR3 residues: CASSLMGASTEAFF. DNA for the CDR3: TGTGCCAGCAGTTTAATGGGGGCGAGCACTGAAGCTTTCTTT.

CDR3 loop: CASSLRGGNTGELFF. The CDR3 coding sequence is TGTGCCAGCAGTTTGCGAGGAGGGAACACCGGGGAGCTGTTTTTT. The chain joins TRBV6-5 to TRBJ2-2; TRBD2 might be the D (5 bases). The CDR3 length is 15 residues. The ends were cut back, 4 bases at V and 1 base at J, with 10 bases in the middle. Germline values: CDR1 MNHEY, CDR2 SVGAGI.

The chain employs TRBV28 and TRBJ1-1, with TRBD1 matching over 7 bases. Germline V gene sequence: CDR1 MDHEN, CDR2 SYDVKM. J was trimmed by 4 bases and V by 7 bases; bases with no gene match: 6. The CDR3 runs 13 residues. CDR3 region: CASTQGGGTEAFF. As DNA, the CDR3 is TGTGCCAGCACCCAGGGGGGAGGCACTGAAGCTTTCTTT.

This clonotype was detected only a few times. The genes are TRBV7-9 and TRBJ1-5, with D possibly matching TRBD1 (6 bases). V lost 8 bases and J 6 bases, leaving 14 bases between the germline ends. Per germline, CDR1 SEHNR and CDR2 FQNEAQ (reference sequence). The CDR3 totals 13 residues. The DNA for the CDR3 is TGTGCCAGCTCCTCAGGGGCGGTTCAGCCCCAGCATTTT. It encodes CASSSGAVQPQHF.

The sample holds a few counts of this clonotype. This chain links TRBV5-1 with TRBJ2-3, with 7 bases identical to TRBD2. Unmatched junction bases numbered 6, after V lost 0 bases and J lost 2 bases. CDR3 length: 16 amino acids. CDR1 and CDR2 from the germline V gene are SGHRS and YFSETQ. The CDR3 nucleotides are TGCGCCAGCAGCTTGGAATCTAGCGGAACCACAGATACGCAGTATTTT. This gives the protein CASSLESSGTTDTQYF. The variable domain in full, completed from reference TRBV5-1 and TRBJ2-3, reads KAGVTQTPRYLIKTRGQQVTLSCSPISGHRSVSWYQQTPGQGLQFLFEYFSETQRNKGNFPGRFSGRQFSNSRSEMNVSTLELGDSALYLCASSLESSGTTDTQYFGPGTRLTVL.

The chain employs TRBV4-2 and TRBJ2-1, with D hard to call. Trimming shortened V by 3 bases and J by 6 bases, and 6 bases separated the two germline ends. The CDR3 extends over 12 amino acids. Per the germline V gene, CDR1 is LGHNA and CDR2 is YNFKEQ. CDR3: CASSQGFNEQFF. Here the CDR3 DNA reads TGTGCCAGCAGCCAGGGTTTCAATGAGCAGTTCTTC.

This clonotype was picked up many times. The CDR3 protein is CASSQGQETQYF. In DNA, the CDR3 is TGTGCCAGCAGCCAAGGGCAAGAGACCCAGTACTTC. The chain combines TRBV4-2 with TRBJ2-5; D is ambiguous. Trimming shortened V by 1 base and J by 2 bases, and 2 bases separated the two germline ends. Germline CDR1 is LGHNA and CDR2 is YNFKEQ. The CDR3 length is 12 residues.

This clonotype has ten or more counts. V usage is TRBV6-5 and J usage is TRBJ1-6; tentative D call: TRBD1 (5 bases). Per germline, CDR1 MNHEY and CDR2 SVGAGI. Trimming stripped 0 bases from V and 9 bases from J, with 12 bases between. The CDR3 covers 15 residues. Here the CDR3 DNA reads TGTGCCAGCAGTTACTCCCAGGGTTGGGGTTCACCCCTCCACTTT. Translating it yields CASSYSQGWGSPLHF.

This chain's CDR3 is CASSGTFAAEQYF. The CDR3 coding sequence is TGTGCCAGCTCCGGGACGTTCGCCGCCGAGCAGTACTTC. The V and J genes are TRBV2 and TRBJ2-5; the D call may be TRBD1 or TRBD2 (5 bases each). The assigned J gene may be wrong: the sequence end matches TRBJ2-7 better. This CDR3 contains 13 residues. Per the germline V gene, CDR1 is SNHLY and CDR2 is FYNNEI.

V is TRBV28 and J is TRBJ2-2, with D possibly TRBD2 on 5 matching bases. V lost 5 bases and J 5 bases, leaving 15 bases between the germline ends. CDR1 is MDHEN and CDR2 is SYDVKM in the germline V gene. The CDR3 runs 15 residues. The CDR3 DNA follows: TGTGCCAGCAGTCCAGAGGGCGGGTATACCGGGGAGCTGTTTTTT. Its translation: CASSPEGGYTGELFF.

This sequence joins TRBV18 and TRBJ2-7; TRBD1 matches at 10 bases. The germline gives CDR1 KGHSH, CDR2 LQKENI. Trimming at V came to 3 bases and at J to 2 bases, leaving 4 bases not matched to a gene. The CDR3 spans 15 residues. CDR3 coding DNA: TGTGCCAGCTCACCCGGACAGGGGGTGGCCTACGAGCAGTACTTC. Its protein product is CASSPGQGVAYEQYF.

This chain joins TRBV2 and TRBJ2-4; 10 bases align to TRBD2. J was trimmed by 0 bases and V by 5 bases; bases with no gene match: 10. Germline CDR1 SNHLY, CDR2 FYNNEI. The CDR3 runs to 18 residues. The DNA for the CDR3 is TGTGCCAGCAGTCTGGATAGCGGGGGGCCATTAGCCAAAAACATTCAGTACTTC. Translating it yields CASSLDSGGPLAKNIQYF.

A few counts support this clonotype. The chain recombines TRBV4-3 with TRBJ1-6; D may be TRBD1 (6 bases). The CDR3 is 15 amino acids. CDR1 is LGHNA, CDR2 YSLEER, per germline. Trimming removed 7 bases at V and 10 bases at J, with 20 bases between. Written as DNA, the CDR3 is TGCGCCAGCACCGCAATGACAGGCCCTGACTCACCCCTCCACTTT. Encoded protein: CASTAMTGPDSPLHF.

The V call is TRBV6-2 or TRBV6-3, the J call TRBJ2-1; TRBD1 matches 7 bases. Germline CDR1 MNHEY, CDR2 SVGEGT. This CDR3 is built from 12 residues. V lost 10 bases, J lost 7 bases, and 7 bases stayed unmatched. As DNA, the CDR3 is TGTGCCACCCGGACAGGTTCTAATGAGCAGTTCTTC. This encodes CATRTGSNEQFF.